A selection of T cell receptor beta chains follows, all from one sample in a study of T cell responses to AZD1222 COVID-19 vaccine. Method: immunoSEQ multiplex PCR; TCRdb's copy keeps in-frame clones and lacks some. The data hold 90,000 to 120,000 clones, with more than 70% observed a single time. The sequencing used peripheral blood, collected on day 0 of MenACWY control vaccination. All receptors come from an adult in good health. Each CDR3 is given with its conserved first and last residue. D genes are given only for firm matches. Part of the rows lack a size; the others show once, few, many or a class for expanded clones.

j_gene: TRBJ2-5
abundance: .
v_gene: TRBV5-1
d_gene: TRBD2
CDR3aa: CASRRLAVQETQYF
CDR3nt: TGCGCCAGCAGAAGACTAGCGGTACAAGAGACCCAGTACTTC

j_gene: TRBJ1-1
abundance: .
v_gene: TRBV27
d_gene: .
CDR3aa: CASTEGRGTNTEAFF
CDR3nt: TGTGCCAGCACCGAGGGACGGGGAACGAACACTGAAGCTTTCTTT

j_gene: TRBJ2-7
abundance: .
v_gene: TRBV5-1
d_gene: TRBD1
CDR3aa: CASSSRTGDGYEQYF
CDR3nt: TGCGCCAGCAGCTCTCGGACAGGGGACGGCTACGAGCAGTACTTC

j_gene: TRBJ1-5
abundance: .
v_gene: TRBV7-2
d_gene: TRBD1
CDR3aa: CASSRTGGSQPQHF
CDR3nt: TGTGCCAGCAGCCGGACAGGGGGGAGTCAGCCCCAGCATTTT

j_gene: TRBJ1-2
abundance: .
v_gene: TRBV9
d_gene: TRBD1
CDR3aa: CASSVAGQENYGYTF
CDR3nt: TGTGCCAGCAGCGTAGCAGGACAGGAGAACTATGGCTACACCTTC

j_gene: TRBJ2-7
abundance: .
v_gene: TRBV15
d_gene: .
CDR3aa: CATSRDGSLSYEQYF
CDR3nt: TGTGCCACCAGCAGAGACGGGTCCCTCTCCTACGAGCAGTACTTC

j_gene: TRBJ1-6
abundance: .
v_gene: TRBV11-2
d_gene: .
CDR3aa: CASSLAGVGPLHF
CDR3nt: TGTGCCAGCAGCTTAGCGGGGGTTGGGCCCCTCCACTTT

j_gene: TRBJ1-2
abundance: .
v_gene: TRBV4-3
d_gene: .
CDR3aa: CASSQDRGSGYTF
CDR3nt: TGCGCCAGCAGCCAAGATCGGGGGAGTGGCTACACCTTC

j_gene: TRBJ1-1
abundance: .
v_gene: TRBV7-9
d_gene: .
CDR3aa: CASGRGVNTEAFF
CDR3nt: TGTGCCAGCGGACGAGGGGTGAACACTGAAGCTTTCTTT

j_gene: TRBJ1-4
abundance: .
v_gene: TRBV5-1
d_gene: TRBD1
CDR3aa: CASSFLTGGDEKLFF
CDR3nt: TGCGCCAGCAGCTTCCTGACAGGGGGCGATGAAAAACTGTTTTTT

j_gene: TRBJ2-7
abundance: .
v_gene: TRBV28
d_gene: TRBD1
CDR3aa: CASSPPGTGGYEQYF
CDR3nt: TGTGCCAGCAGTCCTCCCGGGACAGGGGGCTACGAGCAGTACTTC

j_gene: TRBJ2-5
abundance: once
v_gene: TRBV6-1
d_gene: .
CDR3aa: CASSGWTTRYRETQYF
CDR3nt: TGTGCCAGCAGTGGGTGGACTACTAGATACCGAGAGACCCAGTACTTC

j_gene: TRBJ2-3
abundance: .
v_gene: TRBV19
d_gene: TRBD1
CDR3aa: CASSMAPGTAYTDTQYF
CDR3nt: TGTGCCAGTAGTATGGCCCCCGGGACAGCATACACAGATACGCAGTATTTT

j_gene: TRBJ1-5
abundance: .
v_gene: TRBV19
d_gene: TRBD1
CDR3aa: CASSTTGQGSGNQPQHF
CDR3nt: TGTGCCAGTAGTACAACTGGACAGGGTTCGGGCAATCAGCCCCAGCATTTT

j_gene: TRBJ1-1
abundance: .
v_gene: TRBV19
d_gene: .
CDR3aa: CATSDGVMNTEAFF
CDR3nt: TGTGCCACCTCAGACGGGGTCATGAACACTGAAGCTTTCTTT

j_gene: TRBJ1-1
abundance: .
v_gene: TRBV4-1
d_gene: .
CDR3aa: CASSQPTLNTEAFF
CDR3nt: TGCGCCAGCAGCCAACCGACTTTGAACACTGAAGCTTTCTTT

j_gene: TRBJ2-7
abundance: .
v_gene: TRBV6-5
d_gene: TRBD2
CDR3aa: CASINPGGRVEQYF
CDR3nt: TGTGCCAGCATCAACCCGGGGGGGCGGGTCGAGCAGTACTTC

j_gene: TRBJ2-6
abundance: .
v_gene: TRBV27
d_gene: TRBD1
CDR3aa: CASRQGQGMPGANVLTF
CDR3nt: TGTGCCAGCAGGCAGGGACAGGGTATGCCTGGGGCCAACGTCCTGACTTTC

j_gene: TRBJ2-1
abundance: .
v_gene: TRBV7-3
d_gene: .
CDR3aa: CASSGAGNNEQFF
CDR3nt: TGTGCCAGCAGCGGCGCGGGGAACAATGAGCAGTTCTTC

j_gene: TRBJ1-4
abundance: .
v_gene: TRBV7-2
d_gene: .
CDR3aa: CASSPQPGVSEKLFF
CDR3nt: TGTGCCAGCAGCCCACAGCCGGGGGTTAGTGAAAAACTGTTTTTT

j_gene: TRBJ2-7
abundance: few
v_gene: TRBV5-5
d_gene: .
CDR3aa: CASSLITEAAYEQYF
CDR3nt: TGTGCCAGCAGCTTGATAACCGAAGCGGCATACGAGCAGTACTTC

j_gene: TRBJ2-7
abundance: .
v_gene: TRBV29-1
d_gene: .
CDR3aa: CSVRDTRYEQYF
CDR3nt: TGCAGCGTAAGGGACACCCGCTACGAGCAGTACTTC

j_gene: TRBJ2-1
abundance: .
v_gene: TRBV4-2
d_gene: TRBD2
CDR3aa: CASSQERGGYNEQFF
CDR3nt: TGTGCCAGCAGCCAAGAGCGGGGGGGCTACAATGAGCAGTTCTTC

j_gene: TRBJ2-3
abundance: once
v_gene: TRBV5-1
d_gene: TRBD2
CDR3aa: CASSLPLAGSDTQYF
CDR3nt: TGCGCCAGCAGCTTGCCACTAGCGGGATCAGATACGCAGTATTTT

j_gene: TRBJ2-2
abundance: .
v_gene: TRBV7-6
d_gene: .
CDR3aa: CASSRRLDTGELFF
CDR3nt: TGTGCCAGCAGCCGAAGACTAGACACCGGGGAGCTGTTTTTT

j_gene: TRBJ2-3
abundance: .
v_gene: TRBV3-1/TRBV3-2
d_gene: .
CDR3aa: CASTSYSGNTQYF
CDR3nt: TGTGCCAGCACCTCCTATTCAGGGAATACGCAGTATTTT

j_gene: TRBJ2-7
abundance: .
v_gene: TRBV6-5
d_gene: .
CDR3aa: CASSKQGRDSEQYF
CDR3nt: TGTGCCAGCAGTAAACAGGGCCGGGATAGCGAGCAGTACTTC

j_gene: TRBJ1-2
abundance: .
v_gene: TRBV30
d_gene: .
CDR3aa: CAWTRGFSSHPNYGYTF
CDR3nt: TGTGCCTGGACTAGAGGGTTCTCCTCGCACCCAAACTATGGCTACACCTTC

j_gene: TRBJ2-7
abundance: once
v_gene: TRBV11-2
d_gene: .
CDR3aa: CASSLGRLGGEQYF
CDR3nt: TGTGCCAGCAGCTTAGGAAGACTGGGTGGCGAGCAGTACTTC

j_gene: TRBJ2-7
abundance: .
v_gene: TRBV27
d_gene: .
CDR3aa: CASSLSWGIAYEQYF
CDR3nt: TGTGCCAGCAGTTTATCTTGGGGAATTGCCTACGAGCAGTACTTC

j_gene: TRBJ2-7
abundance: .
v_gene: TRBV6-5
d_gene: .
CDR3aa: CASSPDTRRRYF
CDR3nt: TGTGCCAGCAGTCCGGACACCCGGCGGAGGTACTTC